The 9 T cell receptor beta chains below were found in one sample sequenced in a study of T cell clonality in common variable immunodeficiency. Data came from immunoSEQ multiplex PCR; TCRdb stores just in-frame clones and leaves some out. The sample yields fewer than 40,000 clones, without any singletons. The source material was peripheral blood mononuclear cells. These receptors all stem from a person aged 18-70 years in good health.

This clone came up many times. The CDR3 end lies 3 residues beyond the end of the read and is filled in from the germline J gene. This chain links TRBV2 with TRBJ1-5; D is perhaps TRBD1 (6 bases). This CDR3 has 14 residues. From germline, CDR1 is SNHLY and CDR2 FYNNEI. With 6 bases removed from V and 7 bases from J, the gap between germline ends came to 16 bases. CDR3 protein: CASSSTGYRQPQHF. The sequenced CDR3 bases are TGTGCCAGCAGCTCTACAGGGTACCGGCAGCCC.

This clone appeared many times. The read ends 3 residues early relative to the CDR3; the germline J gene fills the gap. The chain carries TRBV9 and TRBJ2-1, with 8 bases that match TRBD2. Germline trimming cut 0 bases from V and 3 bases from J; bases unmatched to any gene: 2. The CDR3 loop spans 15 amino acids. Germline V gene sequence: CDR1 SGDLS, CDR2 YYNGEE. The part of the CDR3 DNA that was read is TGTGCCAGCAGCGTAGAACTAGCGGACTACAATGAG. Translating gives CASSVELADYNE. The full CDR3 reads CASSVELADYNEQFF.

This clone was detected only a few times. The junction and the germline gene differ at one end; a read error may be behind it. The read ends 3 residues before the CDR3 terminus; that terminus is restored from the germline J gene. The genes are TRBV19 and TRBJ2-3, with 8 bases aligning to TRBD2. The CDR3 consists of 17 residues. From germline, CDR1 is LNHDA and CDR2 SQIVND (reference sequence). CDR3 bases read: TGTGCCAGTAGTATTTGGAAAACTAGCGGCCGGGCAGAGACG. It codes for CASSIWKTSGRAET. The full CDR3 is CASSIWKTSGRAETQYF.

This clone was found many times. The read ends 3 residues shy of where the CDR3 ends; the end is completed using the germline J gene. This sequence joins TRBV19 and TRBJ1-2; 7 bases align to TRBD1. The CDR3 sequence is 12 residues long. The germline V gene encodes CDR1 LNHDA and CDR2 SQIVND (reference sequence). CDR3 DNA, as far as it was read: TGTGCCAGTAGTGCCCCAGGGGGGGGC. This encodes CASSAPGGG. The full CDR3 is CASSAPGGGYTF.

At least ten counts were recorded for this clone. The CDR3 goes on 3 residues after the read ends, and that part is filled in from the germline J gene. The V and J genes are TRBV2 and TRBJ2-7; 7 bases match TRBD2. Trimming at V came to 6 bases and at J to 3 bases, leaving 5 bases not matched to a gene. Germline V lookup: CDR1 SNHLY, CDR2 FYNNEI. This CDR3 contains 13 residues. The CDR3 sequence: CASRETSFYEQYF. Incomplete CDR3 DNA: TGTGCCAGCAGGGAGACTAGCTTCTACGAG. The complete variable domain, with remaining parts taken from reference TRBV2 and TRBJ2-7, reads EPEVTQTPSHQVTQMGQEVILRCVPISNHLYFYWYRQILGQKVEFLVSFYNNEISEKSEIFDDQFSVERPDGSNFTLKIRSTKLEDSAMYFCASRETSFYEQYFGPGTRLTVT.

This clone was recorded many times. One end of the junction does not line up with germline, which may come from a read error. The read ends 3 residues before the CDR3 terminus; that terminus is restored from the germline J gene. The chain carries TRBV4-2 and TRBJ1-4; D ambiguous. The CDR3 covers 16 residues. CDR1 is LGHNA, CDR2 YNFKEQ, per germline. The CDR3 DNA, read in part, is TGCGCCAGCAGCCAAGATCCCCGCTGGGCGGGCTCACCA. Translating it yields CASSQDPRWAGSP. The whole CDR3 sequence is CASSQDPRWAGSPLFF.

This clone was counted at least ten times. The CDR3 is cut off 3 residues early in the read; its end comes from the germline J gene. The V call is TRBV7-8, the J call TRBJ2-5, with a tentative D call TRBD2 (5 bases). V shed 1 base and J shed 0 bases, with 9 bases lying between them. The CDR3 is 15 residues long. Germline values: CDR1 SGHVS, CDR2 FQNEAQ. CDR3 amino acids: CASSLGPADQETQYF. CDR3 DNA, as far as it was read: TGTGCCAGCAGCTTAGGTCCAGCGGACCAAGAGACC.

This clone was detected ten times or more. The sequence runs out 3 residues before the end of the CDR3; the remainder is reconstructed from the germline J gene. This rearrangement joins TRBV7-8 to TRBJ2-7, with D maybe TRBD1 (6 bases). The ends were cut back, 1 base at V and 4 bases at J, with 8 bases in the middle. Germline V gene lookup returns CDR1 SGHVS and CDR2 FQNEAQ. The CDR3 consists of 13 residues. The CDR3 is CASSLGTVYEQYF. CDR3 bases read: TGTGCCAGCAGCTTAGGGACAGTTTACGAG.

This clone was counted a few times. The sequenced fragment ends 3 residues before the CDR3 boundary, so the rest is inferred from the germline J gene. V and J are TRBV30 and TRBJ1-2, with a weak D call TRBD1 (6 bases). Germline-derived CDR1 and CDR2 are GTSNPN and SVGIG (reference sequence). CDR3 length: 13 amino acids. CDR3 DNA (partial): TGTGCCTGGAATCGACAGGACACCTACGAC. Protein: CAWNRQDTYD. The whole CDR3 protein is CAWNRQDTYDYTF.